This TCR beta chain was sequenced during a study of CD8 T cells in Susac syndrome. Study findings and constraints: Acknowledgment was made by the study that its TCR sequencing and HLA analysis involved a relatively small number of individuals.

The length of the CDR3 is 14 residues. CDR1 DFQATT and CDR2 SNEGSKA come from the germline V gene (reference sequence). V gave up 0 bases and J gave up 9 bases; unmatched junction bases: 6. A quantity of roughly 0.5 to 1 ug RNA underwent reverse transcription using random hexamers. One entry per CDR3 protein results from TCRdb running MiXCR on the immunoSEQ multiplex PCR reads. The sample has fewer than 150,000 distinct CDR3 sequences; about 94% are singletons. As to this clonotype: Its antigen is currently unknown.

The authors sequenced TCR beta from blood CD8+ and CD4+ T cells. The rearrangement links TRBV20-1 to TRBJ2-1; the match to TRBD2 covers 9 bases. The material sequenced was CD8+ T cells from PBMCs. This sequence originates from a human donor in good health. For the CDR3, the DNA is TGCAGTGCTAGAGATGCGGGAGGGCCGTTTGAGCAGTTCTTC. This gives the protein CSARDAGGPFEQFF.